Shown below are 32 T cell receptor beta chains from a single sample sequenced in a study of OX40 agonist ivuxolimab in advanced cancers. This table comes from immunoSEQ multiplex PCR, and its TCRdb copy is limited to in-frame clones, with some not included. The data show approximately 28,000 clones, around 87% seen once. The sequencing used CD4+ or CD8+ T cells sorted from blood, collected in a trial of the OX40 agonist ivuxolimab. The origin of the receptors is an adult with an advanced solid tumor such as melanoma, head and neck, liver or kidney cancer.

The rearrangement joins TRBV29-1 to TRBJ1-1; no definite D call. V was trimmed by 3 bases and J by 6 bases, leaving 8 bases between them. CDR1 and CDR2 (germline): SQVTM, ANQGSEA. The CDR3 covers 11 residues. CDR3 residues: CSVDPGPEAFF. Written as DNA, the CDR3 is TGCAGCGTTGATCCCGGGCCTGAAGCTTTCTTT.

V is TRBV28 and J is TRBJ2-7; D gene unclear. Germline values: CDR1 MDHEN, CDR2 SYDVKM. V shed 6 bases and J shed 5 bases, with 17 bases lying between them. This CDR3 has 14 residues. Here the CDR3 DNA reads TGTGCCAGCAGCCCCACGGGTACGATCAACGAGCAGTACTTC. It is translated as CASSPTGTINEQYF.

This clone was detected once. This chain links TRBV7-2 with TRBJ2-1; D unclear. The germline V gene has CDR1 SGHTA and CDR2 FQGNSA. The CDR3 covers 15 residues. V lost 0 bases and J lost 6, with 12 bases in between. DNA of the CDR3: TGTGCCAGCAGCTTAGCTCTTTATCCGCGCAATGAGCAGTTCTTC. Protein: CASSLALYPRNEQFF.

The CDR3 region is CATSAKDSYNEQFF. The DNA of the CDR3 is TGTGCCACCTCCGCTAAGGACTCCTACAATGAGCAGTTCTTC. The chain combines TRBV13 with TRBJ2-1; D unclear. Trimming left V 10 bases short and J 0 bases short, with 13 bases between. Germline V gives CDR1 PRHDT, CDR2 FYEKMQ (reference sequence). The CDR3 extends over 14 amino acids.

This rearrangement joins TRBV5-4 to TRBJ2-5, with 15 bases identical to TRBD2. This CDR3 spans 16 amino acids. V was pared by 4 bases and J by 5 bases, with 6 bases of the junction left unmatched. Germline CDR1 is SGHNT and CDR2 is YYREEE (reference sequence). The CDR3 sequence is CASSPRTSGRAETQYF. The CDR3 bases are TGTGCCAGCAGCCCAAGGACTAGCGGGAGGGCGGAGACCCAGTACTTC.

CDR3 amino acids: CASSYAEGSYEQYF. The CDR3 DNA is TGTGCCAGCAGTTACGCGGAGGGTTCCTACGAGCAGTACTTC. The chain uses TRBV6-5 and TRBJ2-7; D may be TRBD2 (6 bases). The CDR3 is 14 amino acids. The V end lost 2 bases, the J end lost 1 base, and 9 bases lay between the germline ends. CDR1 and CDR2 from the germline V gene are MNHEY and SVGAGI.

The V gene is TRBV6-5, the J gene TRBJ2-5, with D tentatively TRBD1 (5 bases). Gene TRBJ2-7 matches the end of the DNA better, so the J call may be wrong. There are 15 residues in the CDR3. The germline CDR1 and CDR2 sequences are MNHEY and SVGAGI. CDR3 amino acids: CASSYSIRGSYEQYF. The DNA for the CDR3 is TGTGCCAGCAGTTACTCGATAAGGGGCTCATACGAGCAGTACTTC.

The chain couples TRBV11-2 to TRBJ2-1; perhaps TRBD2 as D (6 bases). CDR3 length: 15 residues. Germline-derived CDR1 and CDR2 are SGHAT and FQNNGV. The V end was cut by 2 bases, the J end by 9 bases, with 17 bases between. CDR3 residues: CASSLTGVQRGEQFF. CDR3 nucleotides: TGTGCCAGCAGCTTAACGGGAGTCCAGAGGGGTGAGCAGTTCTTC.

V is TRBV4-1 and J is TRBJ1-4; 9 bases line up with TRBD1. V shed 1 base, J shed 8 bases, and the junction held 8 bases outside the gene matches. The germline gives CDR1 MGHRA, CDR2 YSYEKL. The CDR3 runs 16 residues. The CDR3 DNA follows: TGCGCCAGCAGCCAAGTGGGGACAGGGCGAAGAGAAAAACTGTTTTTT. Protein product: CASSQVGTGRREKLFF.

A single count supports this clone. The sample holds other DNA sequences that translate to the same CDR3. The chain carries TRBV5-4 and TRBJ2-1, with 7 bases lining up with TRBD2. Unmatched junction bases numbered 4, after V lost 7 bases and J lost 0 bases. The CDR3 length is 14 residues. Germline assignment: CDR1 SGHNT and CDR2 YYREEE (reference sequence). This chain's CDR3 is CASSGGSSYNEQFF. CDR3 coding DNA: TGTGCCAGCTCGGGCGGGAGCTCCTACAATGAGCAGTTCTTC.

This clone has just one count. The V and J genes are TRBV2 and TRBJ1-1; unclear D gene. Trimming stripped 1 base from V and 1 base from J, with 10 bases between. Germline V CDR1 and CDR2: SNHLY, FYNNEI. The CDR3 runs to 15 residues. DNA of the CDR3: TGTGCCAGCAGTGAAGATCGAGGCGAGAACACTGAAGCTTTCTTT. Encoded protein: CASSEDRGENTEAFF.

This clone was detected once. The CDR3 DNA is TGTGCCAGCAGTTTATCGGGCAGGGTAGGACAGCCCCAGCATTTT. Encoded protein: CASSLSGRVGQPQHF. The chain carries TRBV27 and TRBJ1-5, with D tentatively TRBD1 (5 bases). CDR1 is MNHEY, CDR2 SMNVEV, per germline (reference sequence). V was pared by 0 bases and J by 7 bases, with 13 bases between. The CDR3 consists of 15 residues.

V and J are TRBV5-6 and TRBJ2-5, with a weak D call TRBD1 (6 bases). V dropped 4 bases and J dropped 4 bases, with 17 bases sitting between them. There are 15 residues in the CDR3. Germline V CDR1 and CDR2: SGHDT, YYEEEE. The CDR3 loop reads CASSGDRFRGETQYF. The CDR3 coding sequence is TGTGCCAGCAGCGGAGACAGGTTCCGGGGAGAGACCCAGTACTTC.

The CDR3 protein is CASSQVPYNEQFF. DNA of the CDR3: TGTGCCAGTTCCCAGGTCCCCTACAATGAGCAGTTCTTC. The V call is TRBV19, the J call TRBJ2-1; D ambiguous. Trimming removed 8 bases at V and 2 bases at J, with 10 bases between. The CDR3 length is 13 residues. The germline V gene has CDR1 LNHDA and CDR2 SQIVND (reference sequence).

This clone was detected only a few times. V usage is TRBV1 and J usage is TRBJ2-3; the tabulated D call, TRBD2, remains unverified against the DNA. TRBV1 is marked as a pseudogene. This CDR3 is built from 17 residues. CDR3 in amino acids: CTSSQYLRAGFTDTQYF. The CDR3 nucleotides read TGCACCAGCAGCCAGTACCTAAGGGCGGGATTCACAGATACGCAGTATTTT.

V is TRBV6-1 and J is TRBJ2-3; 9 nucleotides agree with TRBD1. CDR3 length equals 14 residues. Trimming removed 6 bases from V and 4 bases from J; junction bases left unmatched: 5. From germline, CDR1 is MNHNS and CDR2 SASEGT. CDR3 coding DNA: TGTGCCAGCAGCGGGAGGACAGGGGCAGATACGCAGTATTTT. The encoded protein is CASSGRTGADTQYF.

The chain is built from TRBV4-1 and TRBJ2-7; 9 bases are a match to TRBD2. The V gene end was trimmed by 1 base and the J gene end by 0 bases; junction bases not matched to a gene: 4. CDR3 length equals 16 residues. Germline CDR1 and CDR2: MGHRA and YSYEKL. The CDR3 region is CASSQVELAGSYEQYF. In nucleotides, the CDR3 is TGCGCCAGCAGCCAAGTGGAACTAGCGGGCTCCTACGAGCAGTACTTC.

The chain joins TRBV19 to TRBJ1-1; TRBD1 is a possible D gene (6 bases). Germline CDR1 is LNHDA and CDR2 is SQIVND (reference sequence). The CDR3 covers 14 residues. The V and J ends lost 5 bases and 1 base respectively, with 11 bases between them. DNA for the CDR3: TGTGCCAGTAGTCTCCAACAGGGGAACACTGAAGCTTTCTTT. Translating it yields CASSLQQGNTEAFF.

The CDR3 loop reads CSVQLGGNEQFF. CDR3 sequence (DNA): TGCAGCGTCCAACTAGGGGGGAATGAGCAGTTCTTC. The J gene is TRBJ2-1, the V gene TRBV29-1; D might be TRBD1 or TRBD2, each matching 6 bases. Germline CDR1 and CDR2: SQVTM and ANQGSEA. This CDR3 has 12 amino acids. Trimming pared 6 bases from V and 7 bases from J, leaving 13 bases between.

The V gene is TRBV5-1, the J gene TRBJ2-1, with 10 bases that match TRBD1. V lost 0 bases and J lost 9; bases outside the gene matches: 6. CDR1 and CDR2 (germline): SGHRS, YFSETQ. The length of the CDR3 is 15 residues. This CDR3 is CASSLDGQGEREQFF. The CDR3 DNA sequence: TGCGCCAGCAGCTTGGATGGACAGGGGGAACGTGAGCAGTTCTTC.

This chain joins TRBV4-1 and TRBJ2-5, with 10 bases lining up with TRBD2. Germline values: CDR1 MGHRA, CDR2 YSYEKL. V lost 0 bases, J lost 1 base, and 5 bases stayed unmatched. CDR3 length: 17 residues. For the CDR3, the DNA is TGCGCCAGCAGCCAAGATACGACTAGCGGGTTCCAAGAGACCCAGTACTTC. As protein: CASSQDTTSGFQETQYF.

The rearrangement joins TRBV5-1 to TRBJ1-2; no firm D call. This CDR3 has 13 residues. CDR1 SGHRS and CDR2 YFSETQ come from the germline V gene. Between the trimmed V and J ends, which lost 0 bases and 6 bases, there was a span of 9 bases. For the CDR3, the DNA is TGCGCCAGCAGCTTGGGGACGGAGGATGGCTACACCTTC. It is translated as CASSLGTEDGYTF.

In nucleotides, the CDR3 is TGTGCCAGCAGCTCCCCACCTTCCCAGGGGGGCTATGGCTACACCTTC. As protein: CASSSPPSQGGYGYTF. This sequence joins TRBV5-6 and TRBJ1-2; 7 bases are a match to TRBD1. This CDR3 spans 16 amino acids. V lost 3 bases to trimming and J lost 4 bases; unmatched junction nucleotides: 12. Germline CDR1 SGHDT, CDR2 YYEEEE.

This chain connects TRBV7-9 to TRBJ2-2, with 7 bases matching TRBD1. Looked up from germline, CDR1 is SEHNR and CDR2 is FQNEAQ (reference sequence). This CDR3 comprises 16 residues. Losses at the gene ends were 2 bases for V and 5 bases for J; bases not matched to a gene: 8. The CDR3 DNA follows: TGTGCCAGCAGCTTAACGACAGGGATTTATACCGGGGAGCTGTTTTTT. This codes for CASSLTTGIYTGELFF.

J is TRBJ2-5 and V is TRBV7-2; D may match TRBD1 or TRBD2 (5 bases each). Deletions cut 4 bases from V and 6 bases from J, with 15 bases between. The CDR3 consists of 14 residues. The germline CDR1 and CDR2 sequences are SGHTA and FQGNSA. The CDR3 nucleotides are TGTGCCAGCAGCTCCCAGAGGGGTATGCAGACCCAGTACTTC. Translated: CASSSQRGMQTQYF.

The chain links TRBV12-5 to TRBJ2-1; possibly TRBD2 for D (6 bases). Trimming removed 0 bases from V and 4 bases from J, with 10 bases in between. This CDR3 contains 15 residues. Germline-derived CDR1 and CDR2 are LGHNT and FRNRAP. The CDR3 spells CASGLVLGGYNEQFF. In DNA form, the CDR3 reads TGTGCTAGTGGTTTGGTACTCGGGGGTTACAATGAGCAGTTCTTC.

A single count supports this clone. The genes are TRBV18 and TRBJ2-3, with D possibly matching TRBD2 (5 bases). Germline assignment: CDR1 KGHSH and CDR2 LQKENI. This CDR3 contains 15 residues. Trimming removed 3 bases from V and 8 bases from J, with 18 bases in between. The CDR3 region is CASSPSLTGEGTQYF. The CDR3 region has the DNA TGTGCCAGCTCACCGTCCCTGACTGGAGAGGGTACGCAGTATTTT.

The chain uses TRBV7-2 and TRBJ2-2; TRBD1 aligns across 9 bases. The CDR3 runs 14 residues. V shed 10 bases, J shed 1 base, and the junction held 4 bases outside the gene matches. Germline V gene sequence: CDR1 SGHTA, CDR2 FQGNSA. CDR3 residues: CAKQGAGNTGELFF. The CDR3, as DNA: TGTGCCAAACAGGGGGCCGGGAACACCGGGGAGCTGTTTTTT.

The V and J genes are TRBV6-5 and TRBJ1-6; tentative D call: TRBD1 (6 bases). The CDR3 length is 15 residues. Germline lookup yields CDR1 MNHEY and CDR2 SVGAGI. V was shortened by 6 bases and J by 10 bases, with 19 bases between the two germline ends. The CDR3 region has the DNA TGTGCCAGCAGCTCCTCAGACAGGAGAAGATCACCCCTCCACTTT. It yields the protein CASSSSDRRRSPLHF.

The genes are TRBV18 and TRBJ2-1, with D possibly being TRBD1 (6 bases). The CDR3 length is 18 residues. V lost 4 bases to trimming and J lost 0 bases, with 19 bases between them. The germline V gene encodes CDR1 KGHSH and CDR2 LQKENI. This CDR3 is CASSLDLTGSSSYNEQFF. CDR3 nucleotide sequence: TGTGCCAGCTCACTCGACCTGACAGGATCGAGCTCCTACAATGAGCAGTTCTTC.

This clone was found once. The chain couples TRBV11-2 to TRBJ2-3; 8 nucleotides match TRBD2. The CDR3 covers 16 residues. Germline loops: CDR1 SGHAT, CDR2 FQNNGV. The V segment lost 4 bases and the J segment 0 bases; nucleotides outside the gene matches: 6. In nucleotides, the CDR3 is TGTGCCAGCAGCTCCCTGGCGGGAGGTAGCACAGATACGCAGTATTTT. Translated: CASSSLAGGSTDTQYF. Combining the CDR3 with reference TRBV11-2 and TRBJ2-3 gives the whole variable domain EAGVAQSPRYKIIEKRQSVAFWCNPISGHATLYWYQQILGQGPKLLIQFQNNGVVDDSQLPKDRFSAERLKGVDSTLKIQPAKLEDSAVYLCASSSLAGGSTDTQYFGPGTRLTVL.

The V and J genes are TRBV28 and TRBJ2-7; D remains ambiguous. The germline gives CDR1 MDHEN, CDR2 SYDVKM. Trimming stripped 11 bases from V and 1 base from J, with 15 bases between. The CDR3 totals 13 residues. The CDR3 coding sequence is TGTGCCCGCCATCAAATCGGATCCTACGAGCAGTACTTC. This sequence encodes CARHQIGSYEQYF.